What follows describes a single T cell receptor (beta chain). What it binds is unknown. Described time point: cycle 4 day 1 (C4D1), after less than seven weeks of nivolumab. All trial patients relapsed after autologous stem cell transplantation. Complete response, partial response or progressive disease constituted the best responses recorded. This entry comes from a study of PD-1 blockade in classical Hodgkin lymphoma. Study results and caveats: Nothing has yet pinned down what causes the repertoire differences, possibly disease activity or prior therapy. The study found complete responders had baseline diversity similar to newly diagnosed patients. Newly diagnosed patients reportedly trailed healthy donors in baseline TCR diversity.

Libraries were prepared by immunoSEQ multiplex PCR; TCRdb keeps only in-frame clonotypes and omits some of them. Here the sample spans tens of thousands of clones, 82% being singletons. Trimming took 5 bases from V and 3 from J; bases not matched to a gene: 5. The CDR3 runs 14 residues. Germline V CDR1 and CDR2: SGHAT, FQNNGV. The sequence was collected from a human donor with classical Hodgkin lymphoma. This sample comprised peripheral blood mononuclear cells (PBMCs), obtained before the fourth cycle of nivolumab. The rearrangement uses TRBV11-2 and TRBJ2-7; 9 bases align to TRBD1. CDR3 region: CASSPGTGNYEQYF. The CDR3 DNA is TGTGCCAGCAGCCCCGGGACAGGGAACTACGAGCAGTACTTC.